These T cell receptor beta chains were read from a single sample in a study of blood T cell repertoires in COVID-19. The method was immunoSEQ multiplex PCR; TCRdb's version includes in-frame clones alone and lacks a portion of them. Of approximately 200,000 clones listed, 86% are singletons. Sequences were obtained from PBMCs or T cells enriched from blood (not recorded which). Receptor source: a woman in her twenties or thirties who had recovered from COVID-19. Both conserved end residues are part of each CDR3. The order of the fields is V gene, J gene, CDR3 protein.

>TRBV6-5|TRBJ1-4
CASSHSDSQREKLFF
>TRBV7-3|TRBJ2-7
CASSFGPTSSYEQYF
>TRBV10-3|TRBJ2-1
CAIMAEQFF
>TRBV6-1|TRBJ1-1
CASSEAAGEGTEAFF
>TRBV10-3|TRBJ2-2
CAISFPGDTGELFF
>TRBV4-1|TRBJ2-5
CASTINRGKGETQYF
>TRBV7-2|TRBJ2-1
CASSLGKTVNEQFF
>TRBV5-1|TRBJ1-6
CASNLAGFGNSPLHF
>TRBV19|TRBJ2-7
CASRRPAGYFYEQYF
>TRBV13|TRBJ2-2
CASSPLGGVAGELFF
>TRBV19|TRBJ2-3
CASSPGGGRTGYTQYF
>TRBV9|TRBJ2-1
CASSVRPGTGVNEQFF
>TRBV5-1|TRBJ1-3
CASSLEGISGNTIYF
>TRBV4-1|TRBJ2-7
CASSQLAGSYEQYF
>TRBV5-1|TRBJ2-7
CASSVGTGVSYEQYF
>TRBV28|TRBJ1-2
CASRQGAGPSNYGYTF
>TRBV4-1|TRBJ1-2
CASSQGTGYYGYTF
>TRBV19|TRBJ2-7
CASSYRGDYEQYF
>TRBV30|TRBJ1-6
CAWTRDRTNSPLHF
>TRBV5-6|TRBJ1-1
CASSLRGFRTEAFF
>TRBV5-1|TRBJ2-7
CASSRTGTNYEQYF
>TRBV11-3|TRBJ1-1
CASSFRRGTEAFF
>TRBV9|TRBJ2-3
CASSVWAGESTDTQYF
>TRBV5-4|TRBJ1-1
CASSPTGDTEAFF
>TRBV5-6|TRBJ1-2
CASSQTPREGYTF
>TRBV10-3|TRBJ2-3
CAISGGLSSTDTQYF
>TRBV2|TRBJ2-7
CARSGSQARFEYEQYF
>TRBV18|TRBJ2-7
CASSPSGSTYEQYF
>TRBV5-1|TRBJ2-2
CASSLTGPFTGELFF
>TRBV10-1|TRBJ2-3
CASSPGQGADTQYF
>TRBV19|TRBJ2-7
CASRDLAGDLSYEQYF
>TRBV5-1|TRBJ1-6
CASSLRGTENSPLHF
>TRBV24-1|TRBJ2-2
CATSDTQALGTMGTGELFF
>TRBV23-1|TRBJ2-7
CAETGRIYEQYF
>TRBV30|TRBJ2-2
CAWTEGTGAAGELFF
>TRBV11-3|TRBJ2-1
CASSPSTGGLGQFF
>TRBV7-9|TRBJ2-1
CASSLRTSVHNEQFF
>TRBV18|TRBJ1-2
CASSPEAGLANYGYTF
>TRBV6-5|TRBJ2-7
CATGREYRYEQYF
>TRBV6-5|TRBJ1-1
CASSIGGNTEAFF
>TRBV4-2|TRBJ1-1
CASSPERTGGDTEAFF
>TRBV21-1|TRBJ2-7
CASSKDGDRDSYEQYF
>TRBV3-1/TRBV3-2|TRBJ2-7
CASSQGTGREQYF